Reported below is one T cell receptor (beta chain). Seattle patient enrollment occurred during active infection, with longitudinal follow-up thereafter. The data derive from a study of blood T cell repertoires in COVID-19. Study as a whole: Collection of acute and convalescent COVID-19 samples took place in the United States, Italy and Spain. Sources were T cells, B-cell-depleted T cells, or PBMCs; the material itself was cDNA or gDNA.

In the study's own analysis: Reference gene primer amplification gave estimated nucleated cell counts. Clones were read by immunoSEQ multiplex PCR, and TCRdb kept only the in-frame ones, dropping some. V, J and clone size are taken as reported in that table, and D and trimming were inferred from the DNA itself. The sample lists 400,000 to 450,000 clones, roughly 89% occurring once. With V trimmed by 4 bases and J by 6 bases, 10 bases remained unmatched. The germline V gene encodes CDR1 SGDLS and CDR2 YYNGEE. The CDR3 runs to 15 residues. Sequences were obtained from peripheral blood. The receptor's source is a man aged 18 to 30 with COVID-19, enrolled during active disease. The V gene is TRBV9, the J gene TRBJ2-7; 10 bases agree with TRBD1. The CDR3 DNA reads TGTGCCAGCAGCCCCGACTCCGGGACAGGGGTCGAGCAGTACTTC. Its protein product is CASSPDSGTGVEQYF.